The present T cell receptor (beta chain) was sequenced within a study of CD8 T cells in Susac syndrome. Comments on this clonotype: Its antigen is not identified.

Blood CD8+ and CD4+ T cells underwent high-throughput TCR beta sequencing. Control patients had untreated stable or active relapsing-remitting multiple sclerosis by revised McDonald criteria. V gave up 0 bases and J gave up 4 bases, with 15 bases separating them. CDR1 and CDR2 from the germline V gene are SNHLY and FYNNEI. The CDR3 sequence is 16 residues long. Reverse transcription used roughly 0.5 to 1 ug RNA and random hexamers. Across 54 Vbeta and 13 Jbeta, TCR beta CDR3 was amplified with immunoSEQ multiplex PCR. TCRdb redid the calling of the immunoSEQ multiplex PCR reads with MiXCR, one entry per CDR3 protein. The sample lists 200,000 to 250,000 distinct CDR3 sequences, around 90% seen once, with 0.1% to 0.15% in the top ten. Study-wide findings and caveats: The study recognized that its TCR sequencing and HLA analysis covered a relatively small number of individuals.

This chain connects TRBV2 to TRBJ1-2; D may be TRBD1 (5 bases). The sample was CD8+ T cells from PBMCs. The TCR was taken from a human donor with multiple sclerosis. This chain's CDR3 is CASSEAGPGKIYGYTF. The CDR3 DNA sequence: TGTGCCAGCAGTGAAGCGGGTCCAGGGAAAATCTATGGCTACACCTTC. The variable domain in full, with the rest retrieved from reference TRBV2 and TRBJ1-2, is EPEVTQTPSHQVTQMGQEVILRCVPISNHLYFYWYRQILGQKVEFLVSFYNNEISEKSEIFDDQFSVERPDGSNFTLKIRSTKLEDSAMYFCASSEAGPGKIYGYTFGSGTRLTVV.